This is a list of T cell receptor beta chains from one sample in a study of identical twins. In TCRdb, the 5' RACE reads were re-called with MiXCR into one record per CDR3 protein. This sample has 1,800,000 or so distinct CDR3 sequences, with more than 30% found just once. Sequencing was done on a sample of cord blood. The receptors originated from a newborn girl in good health. CDR3s include the opening cysteine and the closing phenylalanine or tryptophan. The order of the fields is J gene, V gene, CDR3 length, clone size, CDR3 protein. Size values are once, few and many counts, or a class for expanded clones, and some rows have none.

>TRBJ1-4|TRBV20-1|16|NA
CSARDLNGRGNEKLFF
>TRBJ2-3|TRBV14|16|NA
CASSQEPSRATDTQYF
>TRBJ1-5|TRBV19|13|NA
CASSIGGWQPQHF
>TRBJ2-7|TRBV5-1|15|many
CASSLKRTPPYEQYF
>TRBJ1-3|TRBV20-1|13|NA
CSARRVSGNTIYF
>TRBJ2-5|TRBV9|13|few
CASCGGPQETQYF
>TRBJ1-2|TRBV19|15|NA
CASSPDPKLIYGYTF
>TRBJ2-5|TRBV2|15|NA
CAIRMPQRERNEQYF
>TRBJ2-1|TRBV2|16|few
CASSERGRGTYNEQFF
>TRBJ1-5|TRBV7-8|18|few
CASSLGGQGVGGNQPQHF
>TRBJ1-2|TRBV27|16|NA
CASSPHRQGWWYGYTF
>TRBJ2-1|TRBV10-3|12|NA
CAISGPSNEQFF
>TRBJ2-1|TRBV20-1|16|few
CSASLIPRRFYNEQFF
>NA|TRBV5-1|17|NA
CASSLGTSGRFYNEQYF
>TRBJ1-1|TRBV3-1|17|once
CASSPPGEALVYTEAFF
>TRBJ2-3|TRBV7-9|18|NA
CASSLIIGSRTGAGTQYF
>NA|TRBV6-1|13|NA
CASTLRDRDEQYF
>TRBJ2-3|TRBV9|17|NA
CASSVKVVAGVADTQYF
>TRBJ1-6|TRBV4-2|17|NA
CASSQDGQWDYNSPLHF
>TRBJ1-4|TRBV27|15|few
CASRTRQGRQEKLFF
>TRBJ2-3|TRBV7-9|15|few
CASSFGQGSPDTQYF
>NA|TRBV7-2|16|once
CASSLGASGRWNEQYF
>TRBJ2-1|TRBV3-1|15|NA
CASSPRTSPFNEQFF
>TRBJ2-7|TRBV28|13|NA
CASSGTGLYERYF
>TRBJ1-2|TRBV2|17|NA
CASSEAIWTATNYGYTF
>TRBJ2-7|TRBV28|15|few
CASSLILAGSYEQYF
>TRBJ1-6|TRBV4-2|16|NA
CASSQEGGQYNSPLHF
>TRBJ2-7|TRBV29-1|12|many
CSVGTPSYEQYF
>TRBJ1-2|TRBV20-1|12|NA
CSDSDLGGGYTF
>TRBJ2-7|TRBV10-3|13|few
CAILAGGRSEQYF
>TRBJ2-5|TRBV20-1|15|once
CSARAQAGLQETQYF